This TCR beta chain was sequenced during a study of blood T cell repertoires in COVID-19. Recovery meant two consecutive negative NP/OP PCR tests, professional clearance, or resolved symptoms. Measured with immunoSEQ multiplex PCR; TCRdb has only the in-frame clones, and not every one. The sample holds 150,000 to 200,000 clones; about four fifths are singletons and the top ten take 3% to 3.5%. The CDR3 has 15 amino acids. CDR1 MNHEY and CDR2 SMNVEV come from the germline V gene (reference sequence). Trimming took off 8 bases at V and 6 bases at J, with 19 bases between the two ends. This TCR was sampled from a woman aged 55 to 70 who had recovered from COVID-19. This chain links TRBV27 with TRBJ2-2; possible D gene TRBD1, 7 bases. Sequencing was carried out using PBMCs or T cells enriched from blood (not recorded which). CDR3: CASAKQGGWSGELFF. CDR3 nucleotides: TGTGCCAGCGCCAAGCAGGGGGGTTGGTCCGGGGAGCTGTTTTTT.